Shown below are 15 T cell receptor beta chains from a single sample sequenced in a study of TIL therapy for anti-PD-1-resistant metastatic lung cancer. As to time point: pre-treatment sample, taken before nivolumab and TIL therapy. The libraries were made with immunoSEQ v3. Method: immunoSEQ multiplex PCR; TCRdb's copy keeps in-frame clones and lacks some. The data contain tens of thousands of clones, about four fifths of them singletons. This specimen consisted of blood, obtained at baseline. These receptors were obtained from a person between 30 and 79 years old with non-small cell lung cancer.

The V gene is TRBV5-4, the J gene TRBJ1-2; TRBD1 agrees at 7 bases. Trimming removed 4 bases from V and 3 bases from J; junction bases left unmatched: 9. The germline gives CDR1 SGHNT, CDR2 YYREEE (reference sequence). The CDR3 has 15 amino acids. The CDR3 protein is CASSMVRGLYYGYTF. CDR3 sequence (DNA): TGTGCCAGCAGCATGGTTAGGGGGCTATACTATGGCTACACCTTC.

A few counts support this clone. The rearrangement links TRBV9 to TRBJ2-7, with D perhaps matching TRBD2 (7 bases). CDR3 length equals 16 residues. Trimming pared 4 bases from V and 6 bases from J, leaving 23 bases between. Germline CDR1 reads SGDLS; CDR2 reads YYNGEE. The CDR3 sequence is CASSQGRAGRPLEQYF. The CDR3 DNA sequence: TGTGCCAGCAGCCAGGGGAGGGCGGGGAGACCTCTCGAGCAGTACTTC.

The V and J genes are TRBV6-5 and TRBJ1-1; D remains ambiguous. Germline V gives CDR1 MNHEY, CDR2 SVGAGI. With 2 bases removed from V and 0 bases from J, the gap between germline ends came to 10 bases. The CDR3 runs 15 residues. The CDR3: CASSYLNHVNTEAFF. Written as DNA, the CDR3 is TGTGCCAGCAGTTACCTTAACCACGTGAACACTGAAGCTTTCTTT.

This clone showed up just a few times. This sequence joins TRBV28 and TRBJ1-1; the D is unclear. The CDR3 consists of 15 residues. Germline V CDR1 and CDR2: MDHEN, SYDVKM. V lost 2 bases and J 0 bases, leaving 10 bases between the germline ends. CDR3 sequence reads: CASSLTVDLNTEAFF. Here the CDR3 DNA reads TGTGCCAGCAGTTTAACGGTCGATTTGAACACTGAAGCTTTCTTT.

The chain combines TRBV5-1 with TRBJ1-2; unclear D gene. Trimming took off 0 bases at V and 1 base at J, with 10 bases between the two ends. The germline V gene has CDR1 SGHRS and CDR2 YFSETQ. CDR3 size: 15 residues. For the CDR3, the DNA is TGCGCCAGCAGCTTGGCGGTGGGCAGTAACTATGGCTACACCTTC. As protein: CASSLAVGSNYGYTF.

This clone has just one count. This chain links TRBV6-6 with TRBJ2-5; no reliable D call. CDR1 is MNHNY, CDR2 SVGAGI, per germline (reference sequence). V shed 4 bases and J shed 2 bases, with 11 bases lying between them. The length of the CDR3 is 14 residues. CDR3 sequence (DNA): TGTGCCAGCAGTTCAAGGAGTCCACAAGAGACCCAGTACTTC. It is translated as CASSSRSPQETQYF.

This clone has more than one count but fewer than ten. The V and J genes are TRBV6-4 and TRBJ2-3, with unresolved D. The CDR3 runs 13 residues. Trimming left V 2 bases short and J 3 bases short, with 6 bases between. Germline V gene lookup returns CDR1 MRHNA and CDR2 SNTAGT. CDR3 residues: CASSDHKTDTQYF. The CDR3, as DNA: TGTGCCAGCAGTGACCATAAAACAGATACGCAGTATTTT.

This chain joins TRBV5-6 and TRBJ2-1; 8 bases line up with TRBD2. J lost 8 bases, V lost 0 bases, and 7 bases had no gene match. The CDR3 consists of 15 residues. Germline V gene lookup returns CDR1 SGHDT and CDR2 YYEEEE. The CDR3: CASSLVGGGSDEQFF. As DNA, the CDR3 is TGTGCCAGCAGCTTGGTCGGGGGGGGTTCCGATGAGCAGTTCTTC.

The chain has TRBV5-1 and TRBJ2-2; 12 bases fit TRBD2. Germline-derived CDR1 and CDR2 are SGHRS and YFSETQ. There are 15 residues in the CDR3. J lost 6 bases, V lost 4 bases, and 4 bases had no gene match. CDR3 residues: CASSELAGGSGELFF. The DNA for the CDR3 is TGCGCCAGCAGCGAACTAGCGGGGGGTTCCGGGGAGCTGTTTTTT.

The chain couples TRBV10-1 to TRBJ2-3; the match to TRBD2 covers 9 bases. CDR1 is WNHNN, CDR2 SYGVQD, per germline (reference sequence). The CDR3 is 12 amino acids. V shed 5 bases, J shed 9 bases, and the junction held 3 bases outside the gene matches. The CDR3 coding sequence is TGCGCCAGCAGTACCGCGGGAGGGACGCAGTATTTT. It is translated as CASSTAGGTQYF.

The chain employs TRBV7-9 and TRBJ2-5; D gene uncertain. The assigned J gene may be wrong: the sequence end matches TRBJ2-7 better. The CDR3 spans 12 residues. Germline lookup yields CDR1 SEHNR and CDR2 FQNEAQ (reference sequence). This chain's CDR3 is CAGASGPYEQYF. As DNA, the CDR3 is TGTGCCGGCGCTTCCGGCCCCTACGAGCAGTACTTC.

The chain recombines TRBV5-1 with TRBJ1-2, with 10 bases matching TRBD1. CDR3 length equals 14 residues. In germline, CDR1 is SGHRS, CDR2 YFSETQ. V gave up 1 base and J gave up 8 bases; unmatched junction bases: 5. For the CDR3, the DNA is TGCGCCAGCAGCTTGAGCGGGACAGGGGAAGGCTACACCTTC. It translates to CASSLSGTGEGYTF.

This chain connects TRBV7-9 to TRBJ1-2; a possible D gene is TRBD1 (5 bases). V was pared by 7 bases and J by 8 bases, with 23 bases between. Germline V gives CDR1 SEHNR, CDR2 FQNEAQ (reference sequence). This CDR3 region has 15 residues. CDR3 in DNA: TGTGCCAGCAATCACCGATTGGGGGAATCGGGAGGCTACACCTTC. Translated, it gives CASNHRLGESGGYTF.

V is TRBV5-6 and J is TRBJ1-6; 11 nucleotides agree with TRBD1. Germline V gene data show CDR1 as SGHDT and CDR2 as YYEEEE. The CDR3 length is 14 residues. The V segment lost 3 bases and the J segment 10 bases; nucleotides outside the gene matches: 3. CDR3 protein: CASSWGQGESPLHF. CDR3 sequence (DNA): TGTGCCAGCAGCTGGGGACAGGGGGAATCACCCCTCCACTTT.

This chain uses TRBV4-1 with TRBJ1-2; D possibly corresponds to TRBD1 (5 bases). Germline V gives CDR1 MGHRA, CDR2 YSYEKL. V dropped 2 bases and J dropped 5 bases, with 9 bases sitting between them. The CDR3 spans 13 residues. In nucleotides, the CDR3 is TGCGCCAGCAGCCAACTAAGGGGTTATGGCTACACCTTC. It codes for CASSQLRGYGYTF.